This T cell receptor (beta chain) derives from a study of T cells after yellow fever vaccination. Template switching with 5'RACE generated the TCR cDNA and added a universal primer site and UMIs. In TCRdb, the 5' RACE reads were re-called with MiXCR into one record per CDR3 protein. Found here are 150,000 to 200,000 distinct CDR3 sequences, about 6% of them singletons; the top ten hold roughly 3%. Ten or more counts support this clonotype. V lost 7 bases to trimming and J lost 7 bases, with 16 bases between them. The CDR3 extends over 13 amino acids. V and J are TRBV12-3 or TRBV12-4 and TRBJ1-1; D is possibly TRBD1 (6 bases). Sequencing was performed on CD4+ T cells sorted from PBMCs, taken on the day of the first yellow fever vaccination. The receptor comes from a man aged 18-30 years who received the YFV17D yellow fever vaccine. CDR3: CASTPWGAGEAFF. The CDR3 coding sequence is TGTGCCAGCACCCCGTGGGGGGCTGGTGAAGCTTTCTTT.